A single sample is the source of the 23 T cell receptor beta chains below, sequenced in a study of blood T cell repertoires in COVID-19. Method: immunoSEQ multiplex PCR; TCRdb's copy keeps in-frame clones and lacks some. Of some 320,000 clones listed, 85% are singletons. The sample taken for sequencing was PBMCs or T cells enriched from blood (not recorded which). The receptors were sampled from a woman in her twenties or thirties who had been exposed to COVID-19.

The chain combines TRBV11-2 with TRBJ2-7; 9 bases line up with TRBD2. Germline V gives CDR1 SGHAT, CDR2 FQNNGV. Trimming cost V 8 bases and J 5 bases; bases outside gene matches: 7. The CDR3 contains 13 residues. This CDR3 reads CASGKREDDEQYF. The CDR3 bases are TGTGCCAGCGGCAAGCGGGAGGACGACGAGCAGTACTTC.

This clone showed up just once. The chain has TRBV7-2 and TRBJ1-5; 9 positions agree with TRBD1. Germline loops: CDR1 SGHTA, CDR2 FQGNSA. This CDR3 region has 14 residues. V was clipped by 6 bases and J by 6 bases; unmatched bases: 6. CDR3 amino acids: CASSFGQGTQPQHF. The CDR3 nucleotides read TGTGCCAGCAGTTTCGGACAGGGGACTCAGCCCCAGCATTTT.

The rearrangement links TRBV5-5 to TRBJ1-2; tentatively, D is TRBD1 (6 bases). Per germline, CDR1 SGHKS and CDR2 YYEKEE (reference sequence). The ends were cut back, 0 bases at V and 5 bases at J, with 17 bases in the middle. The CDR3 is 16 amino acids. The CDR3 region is CASSLVQGGTRYGYTF. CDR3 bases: TGTGCCAGCAGCTTGGTACAGGGAGGGACTCGATATGGCTACACCTTC.

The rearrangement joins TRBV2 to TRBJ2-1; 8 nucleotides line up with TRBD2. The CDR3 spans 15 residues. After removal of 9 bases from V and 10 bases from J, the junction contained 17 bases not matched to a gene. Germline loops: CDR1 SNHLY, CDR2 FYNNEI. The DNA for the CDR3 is TGTGCCAGTAGGCTCGGGACTTCACCGGGGGGGGAGCAGTTCTTC. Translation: CASRLGTSPGGEQFF.

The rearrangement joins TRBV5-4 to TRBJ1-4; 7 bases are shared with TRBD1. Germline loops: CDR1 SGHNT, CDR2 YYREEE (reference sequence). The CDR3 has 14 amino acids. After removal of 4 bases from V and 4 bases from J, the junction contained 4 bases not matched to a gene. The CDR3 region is CASSAGTDNEKLFF. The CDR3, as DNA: TGTGCCAGCAGCGCGGGGACAGATAATGAAAAACTGTTTTTT. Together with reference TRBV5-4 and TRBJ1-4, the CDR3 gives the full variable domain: ETGVTQSPTHLIKTRGQQVTLRCSSQSGHNTVSWYQQALGQGPQFIFQYYREEENGRGNFPPRFSGLQFPNYSSELNVNALELDDSALYLCASSAGTDNEKLFFGSGTQLSVL.

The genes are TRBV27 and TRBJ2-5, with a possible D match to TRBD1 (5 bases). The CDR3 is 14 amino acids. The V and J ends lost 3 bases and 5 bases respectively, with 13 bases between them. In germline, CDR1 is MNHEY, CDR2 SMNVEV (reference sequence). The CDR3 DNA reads TGTGCCAGCAGTTTCTGGCAGGGAATGGAGACCCAGTACTTC. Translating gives CASSFWQGMETQYF.

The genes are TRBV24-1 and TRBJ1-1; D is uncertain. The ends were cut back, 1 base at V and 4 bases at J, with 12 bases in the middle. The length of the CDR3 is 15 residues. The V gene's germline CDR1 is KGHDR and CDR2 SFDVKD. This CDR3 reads CATSDLKESATEAFF. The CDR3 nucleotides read TGTGCCACCAGTGATTTAAAGGAAAGCGCCACTGAAGCTTTCTTT.

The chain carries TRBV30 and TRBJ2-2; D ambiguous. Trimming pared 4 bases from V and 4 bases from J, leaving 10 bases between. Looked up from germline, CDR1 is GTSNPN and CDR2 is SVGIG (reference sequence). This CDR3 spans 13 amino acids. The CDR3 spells CAWTAQPTGELFF. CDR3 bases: TGTGCCTGGACGGCACAGCCCACCGGGGAGCTGTTTTTT.

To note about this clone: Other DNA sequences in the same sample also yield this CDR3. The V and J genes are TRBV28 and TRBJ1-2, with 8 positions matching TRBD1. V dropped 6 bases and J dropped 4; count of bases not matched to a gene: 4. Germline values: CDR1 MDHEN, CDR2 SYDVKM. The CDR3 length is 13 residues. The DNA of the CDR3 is TGTGCCAGCAGACCCGGACAGGGCTATGGCTACACCTTC. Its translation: CASRPGQGYGYTF.

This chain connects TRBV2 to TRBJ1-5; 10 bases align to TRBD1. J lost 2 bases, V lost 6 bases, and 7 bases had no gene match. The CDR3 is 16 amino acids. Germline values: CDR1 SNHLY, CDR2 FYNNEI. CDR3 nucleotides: TGTGCCAGCAGAGGGACAGGGGCCCGAGGCAATCAGCCCCAGCATTTT. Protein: CASRGTGARGNQPQHF.

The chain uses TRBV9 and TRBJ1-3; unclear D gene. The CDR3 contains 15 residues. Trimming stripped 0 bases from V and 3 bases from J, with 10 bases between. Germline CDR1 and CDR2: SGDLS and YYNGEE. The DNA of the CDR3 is TGTGCCAGCAGCGTAGGTACCAGTGATGGAAACACCATATATTTT. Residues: CASSVGTSDGNTIYF.

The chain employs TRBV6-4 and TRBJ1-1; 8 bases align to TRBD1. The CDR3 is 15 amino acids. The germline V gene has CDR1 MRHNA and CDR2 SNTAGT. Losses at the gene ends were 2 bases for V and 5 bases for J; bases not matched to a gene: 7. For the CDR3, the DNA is TGTGCCAGCAGTGACGGTCTAGGACAGGGAACTGAAGCTTTCTTT. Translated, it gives CASSDGLGQGTEAFF.

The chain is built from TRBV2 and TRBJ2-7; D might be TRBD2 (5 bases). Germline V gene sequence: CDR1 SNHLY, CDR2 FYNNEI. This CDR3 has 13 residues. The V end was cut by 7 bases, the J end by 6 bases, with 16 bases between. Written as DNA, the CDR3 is TGTGCCAGCATACCGGTTCGGGGATCCGAGCAGTACTTC. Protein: CASIPVRGSEQYF. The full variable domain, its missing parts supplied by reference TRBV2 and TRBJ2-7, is EPEVTQTPSHQVTQMGQEVILRCVPISNHLYFYWYRQILGQKVEFLVSFYNNEISEKSEIFDDQFSVERPDGSNFTLKIRSTKLEDSAMYFCASIPVRGSEQYFGPGTRLTVT.

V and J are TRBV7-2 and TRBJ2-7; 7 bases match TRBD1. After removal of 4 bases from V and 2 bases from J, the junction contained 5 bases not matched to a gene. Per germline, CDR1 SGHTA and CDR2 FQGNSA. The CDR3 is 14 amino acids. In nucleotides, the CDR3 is TGTGCCAGCAGCTACGGGACAGCAACCTACGAGCAGTACTTC. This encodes CASSYGTATYEQYF.

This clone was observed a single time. For the CDR3, the DNA is TGTGCCAGCAGTGTGACAGGGGGCGCAACTAATGAAAAACTGTTTTTT. It specifies CASSVTGGATNEKLFF. V and J are TRBV2 and TRBJ1-4, with 10 bases identical to TRBD1. The CDR3 has 16 amino acids. In germline, CDR1 is SNHLY, CDR2 FYNNEI. With V trimmed by 4 bases and J by 0 bases, 2 bases remained unmatched. Variable domain in full (rest from reference TRBV2 and TRBJ1-4): EPEVTQTPSHQVTQMGQEVILRCVPISNHLYFYWYRQILGQKVEFLVSFYNNEISEKSEIFDDQFSVERPDGSNFTLKIRSTKLEDSAMYFCASSVTGGATNEKLFFGSGTQLSVL.

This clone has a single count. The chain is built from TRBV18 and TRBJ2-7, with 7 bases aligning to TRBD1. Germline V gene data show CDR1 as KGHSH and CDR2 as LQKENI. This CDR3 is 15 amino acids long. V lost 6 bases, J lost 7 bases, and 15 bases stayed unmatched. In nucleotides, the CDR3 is TGTGCCAGCTCTAAACCCGGGACAGTACAATGGGAGCAGTACTTC. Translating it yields CASSKPGTVQWEQYF.

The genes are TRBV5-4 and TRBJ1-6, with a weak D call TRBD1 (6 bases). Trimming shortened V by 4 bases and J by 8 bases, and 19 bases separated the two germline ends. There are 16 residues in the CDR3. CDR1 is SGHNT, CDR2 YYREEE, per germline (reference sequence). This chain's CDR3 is CASSPDSPLAHSPLHF. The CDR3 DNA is TGTGCCAGCAGCCCGGACAGTCCTTTAGCGCATTCACCCCTCCACTTT. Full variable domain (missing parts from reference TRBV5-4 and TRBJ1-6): ETGVTQSPTHLIKTRGQQVTLRCSSQSGHNTVSWYQQALGQGPQFIFQYYREEENGRGNFPPRFSGLQFPNYSSELNVNALELDDSALYLCASSPDSPLAHSPLHFGNGTRLTVT.

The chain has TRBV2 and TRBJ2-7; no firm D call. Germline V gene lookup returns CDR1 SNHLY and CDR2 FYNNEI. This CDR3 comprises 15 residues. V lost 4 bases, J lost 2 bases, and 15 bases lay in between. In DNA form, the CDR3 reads TGTGCCAGCAGTGGTCCCATCGGGTATACCTACGAGCAGTACTTC. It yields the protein CASSGPIGYTYEQYF.

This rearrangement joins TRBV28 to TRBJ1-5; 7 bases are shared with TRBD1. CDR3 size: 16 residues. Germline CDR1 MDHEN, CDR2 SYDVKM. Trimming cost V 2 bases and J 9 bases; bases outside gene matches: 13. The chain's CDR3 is CASSLGTDLGSSPQHF. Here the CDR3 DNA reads TGTGCCAGCAGTTTAGGGACAGATTTGGGGAGTTCGCCCCAGCATTTT.

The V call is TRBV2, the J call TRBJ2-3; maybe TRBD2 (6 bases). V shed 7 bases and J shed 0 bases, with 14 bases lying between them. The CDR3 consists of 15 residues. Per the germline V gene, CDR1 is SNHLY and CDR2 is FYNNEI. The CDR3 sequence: CASTRTIRSTDTQYF. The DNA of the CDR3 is TGTGCCAGCACCCGGACTATCAGAAGCACAGATACGCAGTATTTT.

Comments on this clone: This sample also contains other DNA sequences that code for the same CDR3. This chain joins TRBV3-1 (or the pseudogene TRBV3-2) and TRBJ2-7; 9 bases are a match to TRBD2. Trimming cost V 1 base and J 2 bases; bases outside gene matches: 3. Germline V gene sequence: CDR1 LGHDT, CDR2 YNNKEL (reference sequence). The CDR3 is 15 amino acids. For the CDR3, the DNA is TGTGCCAGCAGCCAAGGGTTAGCGGGGGCCTACGAGCAGTACTTC. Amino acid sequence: CASSQGLAGAYEQYF.

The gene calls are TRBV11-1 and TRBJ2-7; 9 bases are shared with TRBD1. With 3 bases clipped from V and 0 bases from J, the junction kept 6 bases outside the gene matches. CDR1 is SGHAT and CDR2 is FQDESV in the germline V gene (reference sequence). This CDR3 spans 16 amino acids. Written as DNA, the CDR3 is TGTGCCAGCAGCTTGGACAGGGGCCTTAGCTCCTACGAGCAGTACTTC. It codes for CASSLDRGLSSYEQYF. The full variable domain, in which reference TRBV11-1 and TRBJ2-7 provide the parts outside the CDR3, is EAEVAQSPRYKITEKSQAVAFWCDPISGHATLYWYRQILGQGPELLVQFQDESVVDDSQLPKDRFSAERLKGVDSTLKIQPAELGDSAMYLCASSLDRGLSSYEQYFGPGTRLTVT.

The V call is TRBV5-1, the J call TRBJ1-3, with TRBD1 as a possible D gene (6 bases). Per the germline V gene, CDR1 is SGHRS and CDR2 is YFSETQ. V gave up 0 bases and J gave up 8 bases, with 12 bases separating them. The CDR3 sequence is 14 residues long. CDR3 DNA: TGCGCCAGCAGCTTGGTGGCAGGGGTAGACACCATATATTTT. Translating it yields CASSLVAGVDTIYF.